Listed below are T cell receptor beta chains from one sample, sequenced in a study of a mutant IDH1 vaccine in newly diagnosed glioma. Produced via immunoSEQ multiplex PCR; TCRdb's table is partial and in-frame only. The sample lists tens of thousands of clones, 80% to 90% occurring once. These receptors have no known antigen. The specimen comprised PBMCs, sampled from a glioma patient whose treatment included an IDH1 peptide vaccine. All receptors come from a middle-aged man with glioma. Each CDR3 is given with its conserved first and last residue. Fields, in order: D gene, J gene, clone size, V gene, CDR3 DNA, CDR3 protein. The D gene is left open where the match is weak. Size tells how often a clone was seen (once, few, many) or the class of an expanded clone, and some rows leave it out.

. | TRBJ2-1 | . | TRBV7-2 | TGTGCCAGCAGCTATCGGGGGACGAGAGCGGCTGGGCAGGAGCAGTTCTTC | CASSYRGTRAAGQEQFF
. | TRBJ1-1 | . | TRBV27 | TGTGCCAGCAGGGGAAGGGACCGAACATCAGCTTTCTTT | CASRGRDRTSAFF
TRBD1 | TRBJ1-2 | . | TRBV25-1 | TGTGCCAGCAGTGACCGGACAGGGAGGACGAATGGCTACACCTTC | CASSDRTGRTNGYTF
. | TRBJ1-3 | . | TRBV5-6 | TGTGCCAGCAGTTTCCCGGGCTCTGGAAACACCATATATTTT | CASSFPGSGNTIYF
. | TRBJ2-7 | . | TRBV7-9 | TGTGCCAGCAGCTTCGGTCGGCAGGGAGGCTACGAGCAGTACTTC | CASSFGRQGGYEQYF
. | TRBJ2-7 | once | TRBV30 | TGTGCCGGAAAACTACCCAGGGGGCGGGAGCCATCGCCCTACGAGCAGTACTTC | CAGKLPRGREPSPYEQYF
TRBD2 | TRBJ2-7 | . | TRBV25-1 | TGTGCCAGCAGTGCACTAGCGGGAGCAGGGGAGCAGTACTTC | CASSALAGAGEQYF
. | TRBJ1-1 | . | TRBV6-5 | TGTGCCAGCACTAGCGGGGCCGCTGAAGCTTTCTTT | CASTSGAAEAFF
TRBD1 | TRBJ1-1 | . | TRBV15 | TGTGCCACCAGCAGAGATCTGGGACAGCAAAATCAAGCTTTCTTT | CATSRDLGQQNQAFF
. | TRBJ2-2 | . | TRBV10-1 | TGCGCCAGCAGTCGGCGGGCAGGGGCCCGCGGGGAGCTGTTTTTT | CASSRRAGARGELFF
TRBD2 | TRBJ2-3 | . | TRBV7-2 | TGTGCCAGCAGCTTCCGACTAGCTGGAGATACGCAGTATTTT | CASSFRLAGDTQYF
. | TRBJ1-2 | . | TRBV9 | TGTGCCAGCAGCGTCCGCATCAGGCATTCCTACACCTTC | CASSVRIRHSYTF
. | TRBJ1-1 | . | TRBV6-5 | TGTGCCAGCAAAACAGGGTACACTGAAGCTTTCTTT | CASKTGYTEAFF
. | TRBJ2-2 | . | TRBV28 | TGTGCCAGCAGTTTTCCAGGGCGAGGCACCGGGGAGCTGTTTTTT | CASSFPGRGTGELFF
. | TRBJ1-5 | few | TRBV5-1 | TGCGCCAGCAGCTTGAGCGTAGACAGTAATCAGCCCCAGCATTTT | CASSLSVDSNQPQHF
. | TRBJ2-1 | . | TRBV6-5 | TGTGCCAGCAGCAAGCGGAGTTACAATGAGCAGTTCTTC | CASSKRSYNEQFF
. | TRBJ2-7 | . | TRBV7-2 | TGTGCCAGCAGCCCTAGACTGTCCCACGAGCAGTACTTC | CASSPRLSHEQYF
. | TRBJ2-1 | . | TRBV7-7 | TGTGCTAGCAGCTTGTTTGTGTCCGAAGATCGTATAAGCTCCTACAATGAGCAGTTCTTC | CASSLFVSEDRISSYNEQFF
. | TRBJ2-2 | . | TRBV27 | TGTGCCAGCTCTTACGCAGGGATCGGGGAGCTGTTTTTT | CASSYAGIGELFF
. | TRBJ2-1 | . | TRBV7-2 | TGTGCCAGCAGCATGACTAGAGAGCAGTTCTTC | CASSMTREQFF
. | TRBJ2-7 | . | TRBV7-8 | TGTGCCAGCAGCATATCGTACGAGCAGTACTTC | CASSISYEQYF
. | TRBJ2-5 | . | TRBV6-1 | TGTGCCAGCACCGGGGTTGGAACTTTACAAGAGACCCAGTACTTC | CASTGVGTLQETQYF
. | TRBJ1-5 | few | TRBV7-8 | TGTGCCAGCAGCTCCTTGATCGGGGAACAGCCCCAGCATTTT | CASSSLIGEQPQHF
TRBD2 | TRBJ2-1 | . | TRBV11-2 | TGTGCCAGCAGCCCCCAATACGGACTAGGGGTGAATGAGCAGTTCTTC | CASSPQYGLGVNEQFF